This T cell receptor (beta chain) is from a study of T cells expressing NK-cell markers. Study background: It was sorted CD3+CD56+NKG2C+, CD3+CD56+NKG2C- and CD3+CD56-NKG2C+ T cells that supplied the TCR beta repertoires.

TCRdb reworked the 5' RACE reads into one entry per CDR3 protein, no DNA. Seen in this sample are roughly 350,000 distinct CDR3 sequences; the ten most common clones hold around 5.3%. From germline, CDR1 is SGHAT and CDR2 FQDESV (reference sequence). The CDR3 length is 19 residues. Specimen: blood T cells: a sorted CD56 or NKG2C T cell subset, CD4+ or CD8+ T cells, or bulk PBMC T cells (not recorded which). This chain uses TRBV11-1 with TRBJ1-6; checking the TCRdb D call of TRBD1 is not possible without DNA. The sequence came from a man aged 18 to 69 in good health. CDR3: CASSQYGTGGQSYNSPLHF.